This T cell receptor (beta chain) was sequenced during a study of cytomegalovirus exposure and HLA in healthy donors. Across the whole study: Drawn from HLA-typed donors, 80 million to 95 million unique TCRs were held in an early data release. General observations from the study: Among donors in an Asian-associated ancestry cluster, a later analysis reportedly found fewer N-insertions than the approximately 700-donor mean. The study recorded 150 to 200 TCR beta chains that were cytomegalovirus-associated.

Each of the donors was a healthy bone marrow donor. This clone was found once. Its specificity is not known. It was with 60 Vbeta and 13 Jbeta primers that the PCR ran. This table comes from immunoSEQ multiplex PCR, and its TCRdb copy is limited to in-frame clones, with some not included. The data contain roughly 20,000 clones, about 77% of them singletons. CDR3 length: 18 amino acids. Germline CDR1 reads SGHRS; CDR2 reads YFSETQ. The ends lost 4 bases at V and 0 bases at J; junction bases unmatched: 6. The source material was PBMCs. This chain joins TRBV5-1 and TRBJ2-3, with 15 bases fitting TRBD2. The receptor's source is a man aged 18 to 30 in good health and CMV-seronegative. The CDR3 DNA reads TGCGCCAGCAGCGCCGGGACTAGCGGGGGGACAAGCACAGATACGCAGTATTTT. It codes for CASSAGTSGGTSTDTQYF.